The 32 T cell receptor beta chains in this list originate from one sample, sequenced in a study of blood T cell repertoires in COVID-19 (dated by TCRdb to 2020 to 2022). Library preparation employed the immunoSEQ multiplex PCR assay. Not all clones reach the TCRdb copy of this immuneACCESS table, which keeps in-frame sequences only. Checked studies attribute under half of the gap to unresolved V genes and leave the rest unexplained. Recorded for this sample are some 200,000 clones; roughly four fifths of them occurred a single time. The ten largest account for 4.8% of the sample. The sample consisted of PBMCs or T cells enriched from blood (not recorded which). These receptors originate from a woman aged 45-59 years who had been exposed to COVID-19.

The CDR3 reads CASSLEMRQTYGYTF. CDR3 bases: TGTGCCAGCAGCTTGGAAATGAGACAGACGTATGGCTACACCTTC. The chain combines TRBV7-2 with TRBJ1-2, with D possibly TRBD1 on 5 matching bases. The CDR3 loop spans 15 amino acids. Per the germline V gene, CDR1 is SGHTA and CDR2 is FQGNSA. V lost 3 bases and J lost 5, with 16 bases in between.

V and J are TRBV5-1 and TRBJ2-1; TRBD2 is a possible D gene (5 bases). The CDR3 runs to 17 residues. Germline lookup yields CDR1 SGHRS and CDR2 YFSETQ. Trimming cost V 0 bases and J 1 base, with 14 bases left between them. DNA of the CDR3: TGCGCCAGCAGCTTGGAGGGCGGGCGACGTTCCTACAATGAGCAGTTCTTC. Amino acids: CASSLEGGRRSYNEQFF.

This sequence joins TRBV27 and TRBJ2-3; tentatively, D is TRBD1 (6 bases). This CDR3 has 13 residues. V was shortened by 10 bases and J by 2 bases, with 13 bases between the two germline ends. CDR1 and CDR2 from the germline V gene are MNHEY and SMNVEV (reference sequence). CDR3 DNA: TGTGCCACCCGGACAGTCCTCACAGATACGCAGTATTTT. Residues: CATRTVLTDTQYF.

This clone was seen more than once but under ten times. This chain connects TRBV9 to TRBJ2-2, with D possibly being TRBD1 (6 bases). This CDR3 has 15 residues. CDR1 is SGDLS, CDR2 YYNGEE, per germline. V was trimmed by 0 bases and J by 7 bases, leaving 13 bases between them. The CDR3 is CASSVGGEGVGELFF. In DNA, the CDR3 is TGTGCCAGCAGCGTAGGCGGTGAGGGGGTCGGGGAGCTGTTTTTT.

This chain connects TRBV10-2 to TRBJ2-3; 9 bases line up with TRBD1. V lost 11 bases, J lost 5 bases, and 5 bases stayed unmatched. This CDR3 has 12 amino acids. Germline V CDR1 and CDR2: WSHSY, SAAADI. The CDR3 coding sequence is TGCGCCGTACAGGGGGCCCTAGATACGCAGTATTTT. Translation: CAVQGALDTQYF.

Here the CDR3 reads CASSGRENTEAFF. CDR3 DNA sequence: TGTGCCAGTAGTGGCAGGGAGAACACTGAAGCTTTCTTT. The chain uses TRBV19 and TRBJ1-1, with D perhaps matching TRBD1 (5 bases). This CDR3 is 13 amino acids long. The V end lost 5 bases, the J end lost 1 base, and 8 bases lay between the germline ends. The germline gives CDR1 LNHDA, CDR2 SQIVND (reference sequence).

In nucleotides, the CDR3 is TGTGCCAGCAGCCAGAACGGCAGGGTTCACAGGGGCACTGAAGCTTTCTTT. Its translation: CASSQNGRVHRGTEAFF. V usage is TRBV7-8 and J usage is TRBJ1-1; 7 bases line up with TRBD1. Unmatched junction bases numbered 16, after V lost 5 bases and J lost 4 bases. The CDR3 contains 17 residues. From germline, CDR1 is SGHVS and CDR2 FQNEAQ.

The chain carries TRBV5-1 and TRBJ1-3, with D possibly TRBD1 on 6 matching bases. V was shortened by 4 bases and J by 4 bases, with 9 bases between the two germline ends. Germline lookup yields CDR1 SGHRS and CDR2 YFSETQ. This CDR3 spans 13 amino acids. The CDR3 bases are TGCGCCAGCAGCCGGGACACAGGAAACACCATATATTTT. Encoded protein: CASSRDTGNTIYF.

The chain employs TRBV24-1 and TRBJ1-1; D unresolved. The V end was cut by 11 bases, the J end by 1 base, with 13 bases between. The V gene's germline CDR1 is KGHDR and CDR2 SFDVKD. The CDR3 consists of 13 residues. This chain's CDR3 is CANETRRNTEAFF. The CDR3 coding sequence is TGTGCCAATGAGACGAGGAGGAACACTGAAGCTTTCTTT.

The rearrangement joins TRBV14 to TRBJ2-6, with a weak D call TRBD1 (6 bases). Deletions cut 4 bases from V and 2 bases from J, with 15 bases between. Germline CDR1 is SGHDN and CDR2 is FVKESK. The length of the CDR3 is 17 residues. CDR3 nucleotide sequence: TGTGCCAGCAGCCCCAGGGGCCCCCGGGCTGGGGCCAACGTCCTGACTTTC. This encodes CASSPRGPRAGANVLTF.

A single count supports this clone. This chain uses TRBV6-1 with TRBJ2-5; D may be TRBD1 (5 bases). CDR1 MNHNS and CDR2 SASEGT come from the germline V gene. This CDR3 is 13 amino acids long. Trimming stripped 3 bases from V and 5 bases from J, with 10 bases between. This CDR3 is CASSEWGLETQYF. CDR3 in DNA: TGTGCCAGCAGTGAGTGGGGCCTGGAGACCCAGTACTTC.

The CDR3: CASDDKTIYGYTF. The CDR3 DNA is TGTGCCAGCGACGACAAGACCATCTATGGCTACACCTTC. The V call is TRBV6-5, the J call TRBJ1-2; no firm D call. V lost 8 bases and J lost 4, with 14 bases in between. From germline, CDR1 is MNHEY and CDR2 SVGAGI. This CDR3 has 13 amino acids.

V is TRBV3-1 (or the pseudogene TRBV3-2) and J is TRBJ1-1, with D possibly being TRBD1 (6 bases). V gave up 2 bases and J gave up 9 bases, with 13 bases separating them. Germline V gives CDR1 LGHDT, CDR2 YNNKEL (reference sequence). The CDR3 consists of 13 residues. CDR3 protein: CASSQNRGGQAFF. CDR3 nucleotides: TGTGCCAGCAGCCAAAATCGGGGGGGGCAAGCTTTCTTT.

The CDR3 spells CAWSPPGLAYNEQFF. The CDR3, as DNA: TGTGCCTGGAGTCCCCCGGGACTTGCCTACAATGAGCAGTTCTTC. The J gene is TRBJ2-1, the V gene TRBV30, with D possibly matching TRBD2 (6 bases). The CDR3 runs 15 residues. Trimming shortened V by 2 bases and J by 2 bases, and 13 bases separated the two germline ends. CDR1 is GTSNPN, CDR2 SVGIG, per germline (reference sequence).

V usage is TRBV11-2 and J usage is TRBJ1-4; TRBD1 agrees at 11 bases. Germline lookup yields CDR1 SGHAT and CDR2 FQNNGV. This CDR3 is 14 amino acids long. With 5 bases clipped from V and 7 bases from J, the junction kept 3 bases outside the gene matches. The CDR3 DNA follows: TGTGCCAGCAGCCCCGGGACAGGGGGTGAAAAACTGTTTTTT. It encodes CASSPGTGGEKLFF.

This rearrangement joins TRBV5-6 to TRBJ1-2; 9 bases match TRBD1. The CDR3 loop spans 16 amino acids. V lost 7 bases and J lost 1; bases outside the gene matches: 11. CDR1 is SGHDT, CDR2 YYEEEE, per germline. For the CDR3, the DNA is TGTGCCAGCGGAACCGGGACAGGGAGTAATAACTATGGCTACACCTTC. Its protein is CASGTGTGSNNYGYTF.

The CDR3 bases are TGCGCCAGCAGTGGATTCACTAGCGGGGGGGCGACTAGCACAGATACGCAGTATTTT. Its translation: CASSGFTSGGATSTDTQYF. This chain joins TRBV10-1 and TRBJ2-3; the match to TRBD2 covers 13 bases. Germline V gene lookup returns CDR1 WNHNN and CDR2 SYGVQD (reference sequence). This CDR3 contains 19 residues. V shed 4 bases, J shed 0 bases, and the junction held 10 bases outside the gene matches.

The rearrangement links TRBV5-1 to TRBJ1-4; possible D gene TRBD1, 6 bases. CDR3 length: 14 amino acids. V was pared by 4 bases and J by 5 bases, with 12 bases between. CDR1 and CDR2 (germline): SGHRS, YFSETQ. CDR3: CASSLRGRNEKLFF. CDR3 nucleotides: TGCGCCAGCAGCCTCAGGGGAAGGAATGAAAAACTGTTTTTT. Together with reference TRBV5-1 and TRBJ1-4, the CDR3 gives the full variable domain: KAGVTQTPRYLIKTRGQQVTLSCSPISGHRSVSWYQQTPGQGLQFLFEYFSETQRNKGNFPGRFSGRQFSNSRSEMNVSTLELGDSALYLCASSLRGRNEKLFFGSGTQLSVL.

The rearrangement uses TRBV7-8 and TRBJ2-3, with TRBD2 matching over 8 bases. The junction had 17 bases not matched to a gene; V was cut back by 4 bases and J by 5 bases. From germline, CDR1 is SGHVS and CDR2 FQNEAQ. The CDR3 consists of 18 residues. The CDR3, as DNA: TGTGCCAGCAGCTCACATTTAGTCGGCGGGGGGCCCAAAGATACGCAGTATTTT. Translated: CASSSHLVGGGPKDTQYF.

The chain uses TRBV10-3 and TRBJ2-5; perhaps TRBD2 as D (6 bases). The CDR3 contains 13 residues. V shed 4 bases and J shed 5 bases, with 11 bases lying between them. CDR1 is ENHRY, CDR2 SYGVKD, per germline. The CDR3 DNA reads TGTGCCATCAGTGTATCGGGGGAGGAGACCCAGTACTTC. Translating it yields CAISVSGEETQYF.

The gene calls are TRBV6-4 and TRBJ2-7; 9 positions match TRBD1. The V gene end was trimmed by 8 bases and the J gene end by 0 bases; junction bases not matched to a gene: 5. The CDR3 extends over 14 amino acids. Germline V gives CDR1 MRHNA, CDR2 SNTAGT. CDR3 nucleotide sequence: TGTGCCAGCCTGCCGGGACAGGGCTCCTACGAGCAGTACTTC. It specifies CASLPGQGSYEQYF.

V gene TRBV2 combines with J gene TRBJ2-1; 7 nucleotides match TRBD1. After removal of 4 bases from V and 4 bases from J, the junction contained 13 bases not matched to a gene. The CDR3 is made up of 17 amino acids. CDR1 is SNHLY, CDR2 FYNNEI, per germline. CDR3 nucleotide sequence: TGTGCCAGCAGTGTTCGCCAACGACAGGGAAAGTACAATGAGCAGTTCTTC. As protein: CASSVRQRQGKYNEQFF.

In this sample, this clone turned up many times. The J gene is TRBJ1-1, the V gene TRBV9, with D maybe TRBD1 (6 bases). This CDR3 is built from 16 residues. V lost 5 bases, J lost 3 bases, and 20 bases lay in between. Per germline, CDR1 SGDLS and CDR2 YYNGEE. This CDR3 reads CASSYRDIGSHTEAFF. Written as DNA, the CDR3 is TGTGCCAGCAGTTACCGGGACATCGGATCTCACACTGAAGCTTTCTTT.

The rearrangement uses TRBV11-2 and TRBJ2-7; the match to TRBD1 covers 9 bases. This CDR3 has 13 residues. The V gene's germline CDR1 is SGHAT and CDR2 FQNNGV. V dropped 5 bases and J dropped 4; count of bases not matched to a gene: 3. CDR3 region: CASSGQGPYEQYF. DNA of the CDR3: TGTGCCAGCAGCGGACAGGGGCCTTACGAGCAGTACTTC.

This chain connects TRBV2 to TRBJ2-1, with 10 bases identical to TRBD2. Germline V gene data show CDR1 as SNHLY and CDR2 as FYNNEI. V was clipped by 8 bases and J by 2 bases; unmatched bases: 12. There are 17 residues in the CDR3. The CDR3 nucleotides are TGTGCCAGCTCCTATATCCTAGCGGGGGTCCCCTACAATGAGCAGTTCTTC. It yields the protein CASSYILAGVPYNEQFF.

This clone turned up a few times. V is TRBV11-2 and J is TRBJ1-3, with D possibly being TRBD1 (5 bases). This CDR3 spans 14 amino acids. V was trimmed by 5 bases and J by 2 bases, leaving 10 bases between them. CDR1 is SGHAT and CDR2 is FQNNGV in the germline V gene. CDR3 sequence: CASSRGGAGNTIYF. DNA for the CDR3: TGTGCCAGCAGCCGCGGGGGGGCTGGAAACACCATATATTTT.

The V and J genes are TRBV2 and TRBJ2-7; 10 bases line up with TRBD1. Germline values: CDR1 SNHLY, CDR2 FYNNEI. V shed 7 bases and J 4 bases; nucleotides not matched to a gene: 10. The CDR3 runs 15 residues. The CDR3 protein is CASKAGQGIQYEQYF. CDR3 bases: TGTGCCAGCAAAGCGGGACAGGGGATCCAGTACGAGCAGTACTTC.

The chain is built from TRBV28 and TRBJ1-1; D not certain. The CDR3 loop spans 15 amino acids. CDR1 and CDR2 from the germline V gene are MDHEN and SYDVKM. Trimming cost V 2 bases and J 5 bases, with 15 bases left between them. CDR3 in DNA: TGTGCCAGCAGTTTACGGGGAGGGAGTTGGACTGAAGCTTTCTTT. This sequence encodes CASSLRGGSWTEAFF.

This chain uses TRBV3-1 (or the pseudogene TRBV3-2) with TRBJ2-7, with D possibly being TRBD2 (5 bases). This CDR3 spans 14 amino acids. The V end was cut by 3 bases, the J end by 0 bases, with 9 bases between. Germline loops: CDR1 LGHDT, CDR2 YNNKEL (reference sequence). The DNA for the CDR3 is TGTGCCAGCAGCCAGGGGAGAAACTCCTACGAGCAGTACTTC. This encodes CASSQGRNSYEQYF.

This clone came up a few times. The V gene is TRBV10-3, the J gene TRBJ2-1; D unclear. Trimming pared 7 bases from V and 4 bases from J, leaving 14 bases between. This CDR3 is built from 14 residues. The germline V gene encodes CDR1 ENHRY and CDR2 SYGVKD. The CDR3 DNA reads as TGTGCCATCACTTACAGTGACATTTACAATGAGCAGTTCTTC. Translation: CAITYSDIYNEQFF.

This chain connects TRBV7-9 to TRBJ2-1; TRBD2 agrees at 11 bases. Germline V CDR1 and CDR2: SEHNR, FQNEAQ (reference sequence). This CDR3 has 15 amino acids. Trimming at V came to 5 bases and at J to 4 bases, leaving 4 bases not matched to a gene. In nucleotides, the CDR3 is TGTGCCAGCAGCATCGGGACTAGCGGTTACAATGAGCAGTTCTTC. Translating gives CASSIGTSGYNEQFF.

The V gene is TRBV11-2, the J gene TRBJ2-5; perhaps TRBD2 as D (6 bases). The CDR3 has 15 residues. Germline V CDR1 and CDR2: SGHAT, FQNNGV. With 5 bases removed from V and 5 bases from J, the gap between germline ends came to 18 bases. This CDR3 is CASSGGMGGKETQYF. CDR3 coding DNA: TGTGCCAGCAGCGGGGGAATGGGGGGTAAGGAGACCCAGTACTTC.